What follows are 31 T cell receptor beta chains derived from one specimen sequenced in a study of blood T cell repertoires in COVID-19. Assay used: immunoSEQ multiplex PCR; TCRdb lists only in-frame clones, some missing. Here the sample spans 120,000 or so clones, about four fifths being singletons. Sequenced sample: peripheral blood. The source of these receptors is a young man with COVID-19, enrolled during active disease.

This chain uses TRBV7-2 with TRBJ1-2; D possibly corresponds to TRBD1 (5 bases). The CDR3 has 16 amino acids. Germline V gene sequence: CDR1 SGHTA, CDR2 FQGNSA. V shed 4 bases and J shed 0 bases, with 15 bases lying between them. The CDR3 loop reads CASSSGRGLANYGYTF. The CDR3, as DNA: TGTGCCAGCAGCTCGGGGAGGGGACTCGCTAACTATGGCTACACCTTC.

The gene calls are TRBV7-2 and TRBJ2-3; weak D call: TRBD2 (7 bases). The CDR3 has 14 amino acids. V was shortened by 5 bases and J by 6 bases, with 15 bases between the two germline ends. Per germline, CDR1 SGHTA and CDR2 FQGNSA. CDR3: CASSPVRGGDTQYF. The CDR3 region has the DNA TGTGCCAGCAGCCCAGTTAGGGGGGGTGATACGCAGTATTTT.

The V and J genes are TRBV2 and TRBJ1-3; no firm D call. The CDR3 is made up of 13 amino acids. The ends were cut back, 4 bases at V and 4 bases at J, with 8 bases in the middle. Germline-derived CDR1 and CDR2 are SNHLY and FYNNEI. CDR3 residues: CASSGDEGNTIYF. The CDR3 nucleotides are TGTGCCAGCAGTGGAGATGAAGGAAACACCATATATTTT.

The J gene is TRBJ2-2, the V gene TRBV5-5, with 7 positions matching TRBD2. This CDR3 is 19 amino acids long. J lost 3 bases, V lost 1 base, and 15 bases had no gene match. The V gene's germline CDR1 is SGHKS and CDR2 YYEKEE (reference sequence). The CDR3 reads CASSLIQRGILGDTGELFF. The DNA for the CDR3 is TGTGCCAGCAGCTTGATCCAGCGGGGCATTCTCGGGGACACCGGGGAGCTGTTTTTT.

The chain joins TRBV4-2 to TRBJ1-1; 11 bases are shared with TRBD1. The junction had 10 bases not matched to a gene; V was cut back by 3 bases and J by 10 bases. The length of the CDR3 is 15 residues. The germline V gene encodes CDR1 LGHNA and CDR2 YNFKEQ. The CDR3 nucleotides are TGTGCCAGCAGCCAGATTGGGGACAGGGGGTACGGAGCTTTCTTT. Its protein is CASSQIGDRGYGAFF.

The chain joins TRBV19 to TRBJ1-2; TRBD1 matches at 8 bases. Germline trimming cut 6 bases from V and 4 bases from J; bases unmatched to any gene: 4. This CDR3 has 13 residues. Germline assignment: CDR1 LNHDA and CDR2 SQIVND (reference sequence). In nucleotides, the CDR3 is TGTGCCAGTAGCTACGGACAGGGCTATGGCTACACCTTC. Translated, it gives CASSYGQGYGYTF. The complete variable domain, with remaining parts taken from reference TRBV19 and TRBJ1-2, reads DGGITQSPKYLFRKEGQNVTLSCEQNLNHDAMYWYRQDPGQGLRLIYYSQIVNDFQKGDIAEGYSVSREKKESFPLTVTSAQKNPTAFYLCASSYGQGYGYTFGSGTRLTVV.

This clone was detected once. The chain joins TRBV5-4 to TRBJ2-5; TRBD2 agrees at 11 bases. The CDR3 totals 17 residues. From germline, CDR1 is SGHNT and CDR2 YYREEE (reference sequence). Germline trimming cut 0 bases from V and 4 bases from J; bases unmatched to any gene: 8. The CDR3 is CASSLDLAGGGGETQYF. The CDR3 DNA sequence: TGTGCCAGCAGCTTGGACCTAGCGGGAGGCGGGGGAGAGACCCAGTACTTC. The whole variable domain, filled in from reference TRBV5-4 and TRBJ2-5, reads ETGVTQSPTHLIKTRGQQVTLRCSSQSGHNTVSWYQQALGQGPQFIFQYYREEENGRGNFPPRFSGLQFPNYSSELNVNALELDDSALYLCASSLDLAGGGGETQYFGPGTRLLVL.

There are a few counts of this clone. The genes are TRBV7-2 and TRBJ2-5; 7 bases match TRBD1. The germline V gene has CDR1 SGHTA and CDR2 FQGNSA. J gave up 4 bases and V 5 bases, and 10 bases lay outside the gene matches. This CDR3 has 15 amino acids. The CDR3 here is CASSPQTGYGETQYF. The CDR3 bases are TGTGCCAGCAGCCCCCAGACAGGGTATGGAGAGACCCAGTACTTC. Full variable domain (rest looked up from reference TRBV7-2 and TRBJ2-5): GAGVSQSPSNKVTEKGKDVELRCDPISGHTALYWYRQSLGQGLEFLIYFQGNSAPDKSGLPSDRFSAERTGGSVSTLTIQRTQQEDSAVYLCASSPQTGYGETQYFGPGTRLLVL.

The chain recombines TRBV28 with TRBJ2-7; 9 bases line up with TRBD1. The CDR3 spans 18 residues. Germline values: CDR1 MDHEN, CDR2 SYDVKM. J was trimmed by 0 bases and V by 4 bases; bases with no gene match: 13. This chain's CDR3 is CASSSLGGTGTSSYEQYF. The DNA of the CDR3 is TGTGCCAGCAGTTCCCTGGGGGGGACAGGGACGAGCTCCTACGAGCAGTACTTC.

This rearrangement joins TRBV2 to TRBJ1-5, with a tentative D call TRBD1 (5 bases). The V gene lost 0 bases and the J gene lost 1 base, with 16 bases spanning the gap. The CDR3 totals 18 residues. Germline assignment: CDR1 SNHLY and CDR2 FYNNEI. CDR3 sequence reads: CASSEALGRVVSNQPQHF. In DNA form, the CDR3 reads TGTGCCAGCAGTGAAGCGCTTGGCAGGGTGGTGAGCAATCAGCCCCAGCATTTT.

CDR3 region: CASSSGTGAKGTEAFF. The CDR3, as DNA: TGTGCCAGCAGCTCCGGGACAGGCGCTAAGGGGACTGAAGCTTTCTTT. The rearrangement uses TRBV5-5 and TRBJ1-1, with 8 bases fitting TRBD1. Germline CDR1 and CDR2: SGHKS and YYEKEE (reference sequence). V was pared by 3 bases and J by 5 bases, with 12 bases of the junction left unmatched. The CDR3 runs to 16 residues.

This chain uses TRBV29-1 with TRBJ1-1, with D uncertain. Trimming shortened V by 4 bases and J by 1 base, and 10 bases separated the two germline ends. The CDR3 is 13 residues long. Germline V gives CDR1 SQVTM, CDR2 ANQGSEA. The CDR3 DNA sequence: TGCAGCGTTGGCCCACACCCGAACACTGAAGCTTTCTTT. Translation gives CSVGPHPNTEAFF. Based on the CDR3 plus reference TRBV29-1 and TRBJ1-1, the full variable domain is SAVISQKPSRDICQRGTSLTIQCQVDSQVTMMFWYRQQPGQSLTLIATANQGSEATYESGFVIDKFPISRPNLTFSTLTVSNMSPEDSSIYLCSVGPHPNTEAFFGQGTRLTVV.

The J gene is TRBJ2-4, the V gene TRBV7-9; D is ambiguous. Per germline, CDR1 SEHNR and CDR2 FQNEAQ (reference sequence). This CDR3 is built from 12 residues. Trimming removed 2 bases from V and 5 bases from J, with 4 bases in between. CDR3 region: CASSLRENIQYF. In nucleotides, the CDR3 is TGTGCCAGCAGCTTACGGGAAAACATTCAGTACTTC.

V gene TRBV7-2 combines with J gene TRBJ1-1; D uncertain. CDR3 size: 13 residues. Trimming left V 2 bases short and J 0 bases short, with 4 bases between. From germline, CDR1 is SGHTA and CDR2 FQGNSA. The CDR3 DNA is TGTGCCAGCAGCTTACAGGTGAACACTGAAGCTTTCTTT. Translating it yields CASSLQVNTEAFF.

The chain uses TRBV6-5 and TRBJ1-4; maybe TRBD1 (5 bases). The V gene's germline CDR1 is MNHEY and CDR2 SVGAGI. The CDR3 consists of 16 residues. Trimming stripped 4 bases from V and 8 bases from J, with 20 bases between. The CDR3 DNA reads as TGTGCCAGCAGTTCGCCTAACGGGGGACCTAGGGAAAAACTGTTTTTT. Translated, it gives CASSSPNGGPREKLFF.

V and J are TRBV11-3 and TRBJ2-2, with TRBD2 matching 9 bases. With 4 bases clipped from V and 6 bases from J, the junction kept 6 bases outside the gene matches. This CDR3 is built from 15 residues. Germline V lookup: CDR1 SGHNT, CDR2 YENEEA. The CDR3 here is CASSSGTSSPGELFF. The CDR3, as DNA: TGTGCCAGCAGCTCAGGGACTAGCTCCCCCGGGGAGCTGTTTTTT.

This clone occurred once. The J gene is TRBJ1-2, the V gene TRBV28; D not certain. Germline CDR1 and CDR2: MDHEN and SYDVKM. V gave up 4 bases and J gave up 6 bases, with 12 bases separating them. This CDR3 comprises 13 residues. CDR3 nucleotides: TGTGCCAGCAGTTACCCTCCGGAGCATGGCTACACCTTC. Translated: CASSYPPEHGYTF.

The chain links TRBV28 to TRBJ2-7; 12 bases align to TRBD2. Germline CDR1 and CDR2: MDHEN and SYDVKM. The trim removed 5 bases at V and 2 bases at J, leaving 7 bases unmatched. The CDR3 has 16 residues. CDR3 sequence: CASSTGTSGRAYEQYF. The CDR3 DNA reads as TGTGCCAGCAGTACTGGGACTAGCGGGCGAGCCTACGAGCAGTACTTC.

This chain links TRBV6-6 with TRBJ2-7, with 7 bases fitting TRBD2. Germline trimming cut 6 bases from V and 0 bases from J; bases unmatched to any gene: 20. Germline CDR1 MNHNY, CDR2 SVGAGI (reference sequence). The CDR3 loop spans 19 amino acids. CDR3 in DNA: TGTGCCAGCAGCTGGCGTACGGTGGCTAGCGGAGGTACCTCCTACGAGCAGTACTTC. Its translation is CASSWRTVASGGTSYEQYF.

The chain uses TRBV6-5 and TRBJ2-1; the match to TRBD1 covers 8 bases. Germline-derived CDR1 and CDR2 are MNHEY and SVGAGI. The ends lost 5 bases at V and 6 bases at J; junction bases unmatched: 6. The CDR3 length is 14 residues. The CDR3 DNA reads TGTGCCAGCAGTACCGGGACAGGAGGCAATGAGCAGTTCTTC. Translated: CASSTGTGGNEQFF.

The V and J genes are TRBV29-1 and TRBJ2-7, with TRBD2 identical over 11 bases. Per germline, CDR1 SQVTM and CDR2 ANQGSEA. This CDR3 region has 15 residues. Unmatched junction bases numbered 10, after V lost 5 bases and J lost 4 bases. The chain's CDR3 is CSVQLAGGIEYEQYF. The CDR3, as DNA: TGCAGCGTTCAGCTAGCGGGAGGAATCGAGTACGAGCAGTACTTC.

The CDR3 bases are TGCAGCGTTTCGGGACTAGTAGAATCGGGCTACGAGCAGTACTTC. Encoded protein: CSVSGLVESGYEQYF. J is TRBJ2-7 and V is TRBV29-1; 8 nucleotides agree with TRBD2. V shed 5 bases, J shed 3 bases, and the junction held 12 bases outside the gene matches. The CDR3 has 15 amino acids. Germline-derived CDR1 and CDR2 are SQVTM and ANQGSEA.

This sequence joins TRBV11-1 and TRBJ2-7, with TRBD1 matching 8 bases. This CDR3 is built from 13 residues. CDR1 and CDR2 (germline): SGHAT, FQDESV (reference sequence). The junction had 4 bases not matched to a gene; V was cut back by 4 bases and J by 5 bases. Here the CDR3 reads CASSYTDRDEQYF. CDR3 DNA sequence: TGTGCCAGCAGCTACACGGACAGGGACGAGCAGTACTTC.

V gene TRBV6-1 combines with J gene TRBJ2-2, with 9 bases that match TRBD2. J was trimmed by 3 bases and V by 4 bases; bases with no gene match: 6. The CDR3 has 16 residues. Germline V gene data show CDR1 as MNHNS and CDR2 as SASEGT. CDR3 region: CASSGPSGEDTGELFF. The DNA of the CDR3 is TGTGCCAGCAGTGGCCCTAGCGGGGAGGACACCGGGGAGCTGTTTTTT.

This chain connects TRBV19 to TRBJ1-4, with D tentatively TRBD1 (6 bases). Germline values: CDR1 LNHDA, CDR2 SQIVND (reference sequence). V was cut by 6 bases and J by 7 bases, with 12 bases left in between. The CDR3 is made up of 13 amino acids. The CDR3 nucleotides are TGTGCCAGTAGCACACAGGGAAGTGAAAAACTGTTTTTT. Amino acids: CASSTQGSEKLFF.

This chain uses TRBV24-1 with TRBJ2-5, with TRBD2 identical over 8 bases. The CDR3 totals 20 residues. J lost 7 bases, V lost 2 bases, and 23 bases had no gene match. The germline V gene has CDR1 KGHDR and CDR2 SFDVKD. The CDR3 DNA sequence: TGTGCCACCAGTGATTCACACCTTCGGGTTGGCGGGAGGTCAATAGGGACCCAGTACTTC. It encodes CATSDSHLRVGGRSIGTQYF.

V gene TRBV11-3 combines with J gene TRBJ2-3; the match to TRBD2 covers 15 bases. The CDR3 covers 18 residues. The germline V gene encodes CDR1 SGHNT and CDR2 YENEEA. Trimming took 2 bases from V and 3 from J; bases not matched to a gene: 6. CDR3 in amino acids: CASSLQGLAGGLTDTQYF. The DNA for the CDR3 is TGTGCCAGCAGCTTACAGGGACTAGCGGGGGGCTTGACAGATACGCAGTATTTT.

This sequence joins TRBV27 and TRBJ1-4, with unresolved D. This CDR3 is 15 amino acids long. Trimming took 4 bases from V and 0 from J, leaving 9 bases between them. Germline V gene data show CDR1 as MNHEY and CDR2 as SMNVEV (reference sequence). The CDR3: CASSWRFATNEKLFF. As DNA, the CDR3 is TGTGCCAGCAGTTGGAGGTTTGCAACTAATGAAAAACTGTTTTTT.

V and J are TRBV5-1 and TRBJ1-4, with unresolved D. Trimming pared 3 bases from V and 6 bases from J, leaving 18 bases between. Germline V CDR1 and CDR2: SGHRS, YFSETQ. The CDR3 is 16 amino acids. The CDR3: CASSSGNRGLYEKLFF. CDR3 nucleotide sequence: TGCGCCAGCAGCTCTGGAAATCGGGGTCTGTATGAAAAACTGTTTTTT. Variable domain in full (rest from reference TRBV5-1 and TRBJ1-4): KAGVTQTPRYLIKTRGQQVTLSCSPISGHRSVSWYQQTPGQGLQFLFEYFSETQRNKGNFPGRFSGRQFSNSRSEMNVSTLELGDSALYLCASSSGNRGLYEKLFFGSGTQLSVL.

V usage is TRBV11-2 and J usage is TRBJ2-7; TRBD2 aligns across 8 bases. In germline, CDR1 is SGHAT, CDR2 FQNNGV. The CDR3 is 14 residues long. Unmatched junction bases numbered 5, after V lost 5 bases and J lost 2 bases. The CDR3 sequence: CASSRVSGTYEQYF. Here the CDR3 DNA reads TGTGCCAGCAGCCGCGTTAGCGGGACCTACGAGCAGTACTTC.

J is TRBJ2-5 and V is TRBV18; 8 nucleotides match TRBD2. This CDR3 has 16 residues. Trimming cost V 2 bases and J 0 bases; bases outside gene matches: 5. Germline V gene data show CDR1 as KGHSH and CDR2 as LQKENI. This CDR3 is CASSPISGAYQETQYF. DNA of the CDR3: TGTGCCAGCTCACCAATTAGCGGGGCGTACCAAGAGACCCAGTACTTC.